Presented here are 27 T cell receptor beta chains from one specimen sequenced in a study of radiotherapy plus CTLA-4 blockade in lung cancer. Clones were read by immunoSEQ multiplex PCR, and TCRdb kept only the in-frame ones, dropping some. Of about 60,000 clones in the sample, about three quarters were seen once. Sequencing used peripheral blood, obtained from a patient treated with radiotherapy plus ipilimumab. These receptors came from a human donor with non-small cell lung cancer who had a partial response to radiotherapy plus ipilimumab.

This sequence joins TRBV28 and TRBJ1-2; D is uncertain. Germline CDR1 is MDHEN and CDR2 is SYDVKM. Trimming cost V 7 bases and J 7 bases, with 16 bases left between them. This CDR3 spans 13 amino acids. The CDR3 loop is CASTLPTYLGYTF. DNA for the CDR3: TGTGCCAGCACCCTCCCTACGTACCTTGGCTACACCTTC.

The chain employs TRBV19 and TRBJ2-3; tentative D call: TRBD1 (6 bases). This CDR3 is 14 amino acids long. Per the germline V gene, CDR1 is LNHDA and CDR2 is SQIVND (reference sequence). V lost 8 bases to trimming and J lost 6 bases, with 18 bases between them. The CDR3 reads CASRALTGFDTQYF. The CDR3 region has the DNA TGTGCCAGTCGAGCCTTGACAGGCTTTGATACGCAGTATTTT.

This chain joins TRBV10-1 and TRBJ2-3; unclear D gene. The CDR3 has 15 residues. Germline lookup yields CDR1 WNHNN and CDR2 SYGVQD (reference sequence). Trimming shortened V by 3 bases and J by 3 bases, and 13 bases separated the two germline ends. As DNA, the CDR3 is TGCGCCAGCAGTGACGATCCTTTGCGGACAGATACGCAGTATTTT. Residues: CASSDDPLRTDTQYF.

V gene TRBV19 combines with J gene TRBJ2-4; 8 bases map to TRBD2. Germline assignment: CDR1 LNHDA and CDR2 SQIVND (reference sequence). V trimming: 5 bases; J trimming: 7 bases; junction bases outside the gene matches: 13. The CDR3 contains 16 residues. This CDR3 is CASSVGGGSFANIQYF. The CDR3 coding sequence is TGTGCCAGTAGTGTCGGCGGGGGGTCGTTCGCTAACATTCAGTACTTC.

The V gene is TRBV11-2, the J gene TRBJ1-4, with D maybe TRBD1 (6 bases). V lost 4 bases and J 6 bases, leaving 15 bases between the germline ends. The CDR3 is made up of 15 amino acids. CDR1 SGHAT and CDR2 FQNNGV come from the germline V gene. CDR3 in DNA: TGTGCCAGCAGCTCACCCGACAGGTGGGATGAAAAACTGTTTTTT. It yields the protein CASSSPDRWDEKLFF.

The J gene is TRBJ1-1, the V gene TRBV2; 8 bases agree with TRBD1. This CDR3 has 13 residues. V shed 4 bases, J shed 5 bases, and the junction held 3 bases outside the gene matches. CDR1 is SNHLY, CDR2 FYNNEI, per germline. CDR3 protein: CASSAGGWTEAFF. CDR3 in DNA: TGTGCCAGCAGTGCAGGGGGCTGGACTGAAGCTTTCTTT.

This rearrangement joins TRBV5-1 to TRBJ2-2; D possibly corresponds to TRBD2 (6 bases). V was clipped by 7 bases and J by 6 bases, with 22 bases between them. CDR1 is SGHRS and CDR2 is YFSETQ in the germline V gene. The CDR3 spans 16 residues. The CDR3 coding sequence is TGCGCCAGCGCTTTTCGGGGGATCCAAGAGGCCGGGGAGCTGTTTTTT. Protein product: CASAFRGIQEAGELFF. Looking up the rest from reference TRBV5-1 and TRBJ2-2 gives the full variable domain: KAGVTQTPRYLIKTRGQQVTLSCSPISGHRSVSWYQQTPGQGLQFLFEYFSETQRNKGNFPGRFSGRQFSNSRSEMNVSTLELGDSALYLCASAFRGIQEAGELFFGEGSRLTVL.

This chain links TRBV5-1 with TRBJ2-7; no clear D gene. Trimming pared 6 bases from V and 3 bases from J, leaving 19 bases between. The CDR3 is 15 residues long. Germline V gene data show CDR1 as SGHRS and CDR2 as YFSETQ. In nucleotides, the CDR3 is TGCGCCAGCATCCCTTCGGGTGGAGAATTCTACGAGCAGTACTTC. It is translated as CASIPSGGEFYEQYF. Complete variable domain (other parts from reference TRBV5-1 and TRBJ2-7): KAGVTQTPRYLIKTRGQQVTLSCSPISGHRSVSWYQQTPGQGLQFLFEYFSETQRNKGNFPGRFSGRQFSNSRSEMNVSTLELGDSALYLCASIPSGGEFYEQYFGPGTRLTVT.

This rearrangement joins TRBV4-2 to TRBJ2-1; 8 nucleotides align to TRBD1. V gave up 0 bases and J gave up 2 bases; unmatched junction bases: 3. The CDR3 spans 16 residues. Germline CDR1 reads LGHNA; CDR2 reads YNFKEQ. The CDR3 DNA follows: TGTGCCAGCAGCCAAGATTGGACAGGGACCTACAATGAGCAGTTCTTC. As protein: CASSQDWTGTYNEQFF.

J is TRBJ1-1 and V is TRBV2, with TRBD1 identical over 7 bases. Losses at the gene ends were 6 bases for V and 8 bases for J; bases not matched to a gene: 3. The length of the CDR3 is 11 residues. The germline gives CDR1 SNHLY, CDR2 FYNNEI. The CDR3 DNA sequence: TGTGCCAGCAGCCCACAGGGGGAAGCTTTCTTT. This codes for CASSPQGEAFF.

The gene calls are TRBV7-9 and TRBJ1-4; D gene unclear. The CDR3 consists of 14 residues. V gave up 7 bases and J gave up 2 bases, with 11 bases separating them. The germline gives CDR1 SEHNR, CDR2 FQNEAQ (reference sequence). Written as DNA, the CDR3 is TGTGCCAGCACGCCGGGTATCACTAATGAAAAACTGTTTTTT. It translates to CASTPGITNEKLFF. The full variable domain, its missing parts supplied by reference TRBV7-9 and TRBJ1-4, is DTGVSQNPRHKITKRGQNVTFRCDPISEHNRLYWYRQTLGQGPEFLTYFQNEAQLEKSRLLSDRFSAERPKGSFSTLEIQRTEQGDSAMYLCASTPGITNEKLFFGSGTQLSVL.

V and J are TRBV5-1 and TRBJ2-5; 11 positions match TRBD2. Germline V gene sequence: CDR1 SGHRS, CDR2 YFSETQ. The CDR3 totals 16 residues. The ends lost 1 base at V and 5 bases at J; junction bases unmatched: 7. In nucleotides, the CDR3 is TGCGCCAGCAGCTTGTCCCTAGCGGGGGGAAGGGAGACCCAGTACTTC. Its translation: CASSLSLAGGRETQYF.

V gene TRBV11-2 combines with J gene TRBJ2-7; 9 bases map to TRBD1. CDR1 is SGHAT, CDR2 FQNNGV, per germline. The CDR3 covers 15 residues. V shed 0 bases, J shed 6 bases, and the junction held 6 bases outside the gene matches. CDR3 region: CASSLDLGQGSEQYF. The CDR3 DNA is TGTGCCAGCAGCTTAGATTTGGGACAGGGCTCCGAGCAGTACTTC. Looking up the rest from reference TRBV11-2 and TRBJ2-7 gives the full variable domain: EAGVAQSPRYKIIEKRQSVAFWCNPISGHATLYWYQQILGQGPKLLIQFQNNGVVDDSQLPKDRFSAERLKGVDSTLKIQPAKLEDSAVYLCASSLDLGQGSEQYFGPGTRLTVT.

This clone was counted a single time. V gene TRBV6-1 combines with J gene TRBJ1-5, with TRBD1 matching over 8 bases. The CDR3 loop spans 11 amino acids. In germline, CDR1 is MNHNS, CDR2 SASEGT. The V gene end was trimmed by 8 bases and the J gene end by 6 bases; junction bases not matched to a gene: 0. Written as DNA, the CDR3 is TGTGCCAGCGGGACAGGTCAGCCCCAGCATTTT. This translates into CASGTGQPQHF.

This chain links TRBV6-5 with TRBJ1-6; D gene unclear. V was clipped by 2 bases and J by 7 bases, with 9 bases between them. The CDR3 length is 14 residues. The germline CDR1 and CDR2 sequences are MNHEY and SVGAGI. The CDR3 loop is CASSYGGPNSPLHF. The CDR3, as DNA: TGTGCCAGCAGTTACGGAGGTCCGAATTCACCCCTCCACTTT.

This clone was seen just once. J is TRBJ1-3 and V is TRBV5-1; D uncertain. Trimming shortened V by 0 bases and J by 0 bases, and 10 bases separated the two germline ends. Per the germline V gene, CDR1 is SGHRS and CDR2 is YFSETQ. The CDR3 extends over 16 amino acids. CDR3 in DNA: TGCGCCAGCAGCTTGGCAGGCTCCCTCTCTGGAAACACCATATATTTT. Its protein is CASSLAGSLSGNTIYF.

J is TRBJ1-3 and V is TRBV25-1; a weak D match, TRBD1 (5 bases). Germline values: CDR1 MGHDK, CDR2 SYGVNS. There are 14 residues in the CDR3. Trimming removed 4 bases at V and 2 bases at J, with 9 bases between. For the CDR3, the DNA is TGTGCCAGCAGTGTTGGGGGGGCTGGAAACACCATATATTTT. As protein: CASSVGGAGNTIYF.

This clone was observed a few times. The J gene is TRBJ1-1, the V gene TRBV5-6; possibly TRBD1 for D (6 bases). This CDR3 is 15 amino acids long. V gave up 3 bases and J gave up 4 bases, with 16 bases separating them. CDR1 and CDR2 (germline): SGHDT, YYEEEE. The CDR3 region is CASSSGGGLITEAFF. The DNA for the CDR3 is TGTGCCAGCAGCTCTGGGGGGGGGCTCATCACTGAAGCTTTCTTT.

In this sample, this clone turned up once. CDR3 nucleotide sequence: TGTGCCAGTACCTCTGAGAGACAGGGGGACTACGAGCAGTACTTC. Its translation: CASTSERQGDYEQYF. This chain links TRBV19 with TRBJ2-7; TRBD1 matches 9 bases. The germline V gene has CDR1 LNHDA and CDR2 SQIVND (reference sequence). The CDR3 consists of 15 residues. The V and J ends lost 7 bases and 3 bases, in that order; junction bases with no gene match: 10.

The V and J genes are TRBV28 and TRBJ1-4; D is undetermined. Germline values: CDR1 MDHEN, CDR2 SYDVKM. The CDR3 has 13 amino acids. V was clipped by 5 bases and J by 6 bases, with 10 bases between them. The DNA of the CDR3 is TGTGCCAGCAGTATAGAGAGGGATGAAAAACTGTTTTTT. Encoded protein: CASSIERDEKLFF.

This chain uses TRBV7-2 with TRBJ2-3; D is unresolved. CDR3 length: 14 residues. The ends were cut back, 4 bases at V and 3 bases at J, with 11 bases in the middle. The germline V gene has CDR1 SGHTA and CDR2 FQGNSA. In nucleotides, the CDR3 is TGTGCCAGCAGCTCGGTCGCGGTGACAGATACGCAGTATTTT. Translated: CASSSVAVTDTQYF.

This chain uses TRBV7-9 with TRBJ1-1; D is unclear. Trimming cost V 5 bases and J 0 bases, with 16 bases left between them. CDR1 SEHNR and CDR2 FQNEAQ come from the germline V gene (reference sequence). The CDR3 is 16 amino acids. The CDR3 DNA reads TGTGCCAGCAGCGTTTGGGCACAGATCATGAACACTGAAGCTTTCTTT. Its protein product is CASSVWAQIMNTEAFF.

The V and J genes are TRBV11-2 and TRBJ2-1; D might be TRBD1 (5 bases). V was cut by 5 bases and J by 4 bases, with 12 bases left in between. The germline V gene has CDR1 SGHAT and CDR2 FQNNGV. The length of the CDR3 is 14 residues. The DNA for the CDR3 is TGTGCCAGCAGCGCCAGGGCGGAATACAATGAGCAGTTCTTC. It codes for CASSARAEYNEQFF.

The V call is TRBV18, the J call TRBJ2-6, with D unresolved. Trimming took off 5 bases at V and 0 bases at J, with 8 bases between the two ends. The CDR3 is made up of 15 amino acids. CDR1 is KGHSH and CDR2 is LQKENI in the germline V gene. In DNA, the CDR3 is TGTGCCAGCTCATACTCAGGCTCTGGGGCCAACGTCCTGACTTTC. Translated: CASSYSGSGANVLTF. Full variable domain (missing parts from reference TRBV18 and TRBJ2-6): NAGVMQNPRHLVRRRGQEARLRCSPMKGHSHVYWYRQLPEEGLKFMVYLQKENIIDESGMPKERFSAEFPKEGPSILRIQQVVRGDSAAYFCASSYSGSGANVLTFGAGSRLTVL.

CDR3 sequence (DNA): TGCAGCGTTGCCAGGGATTTAAAAAACATTCAGTACTTC. It translates to CSVARDLKNIQYF. The J gene is TRBJ2-4, the V gene TRBV29-1; maybe TRBD1 (5 bases). V dropped 4 bases and J dropped 4 bases, with 11 bases sitting between them. CDR3 length: 13 amino acids. CDR1 SQVTM and CDR2 ANQGSEA come from the germline V gene.

The rearrangement uses TRBV9 and TRBJ1-1; no firm D call. CDR1 is SGDLS and CDR2 is YYNGEE in the germline V gene. This CDR3 has 15 residues. V gave up 0 bases and J gave up 2 bases, with 11 bases separating them. CDR3 DNA sequence: TGTGCCAGCAGCGTAGCCACGGGGATCAACACTGAAGCTTTCTTT. The encoded protein is CASSVATGINTEAFF.

The CDR3 DNA follows: TGTGCCAGCAGTTGGGACACCGAGGGGAATTCACCCCTCCACTTT. As protein: CASSWDTEGNSPLHF. The chain couples TRBV6-5 to TRBJ1-6; TRBD1 is a possible D gene (6 bases). Trimming stripped 4 bases from V and 7 bases from J, with 14 bases between. This CDR3 spans 15 amino acids. The germline CDR1 and CDR2 sequences are MNHEY and SVGAGI.